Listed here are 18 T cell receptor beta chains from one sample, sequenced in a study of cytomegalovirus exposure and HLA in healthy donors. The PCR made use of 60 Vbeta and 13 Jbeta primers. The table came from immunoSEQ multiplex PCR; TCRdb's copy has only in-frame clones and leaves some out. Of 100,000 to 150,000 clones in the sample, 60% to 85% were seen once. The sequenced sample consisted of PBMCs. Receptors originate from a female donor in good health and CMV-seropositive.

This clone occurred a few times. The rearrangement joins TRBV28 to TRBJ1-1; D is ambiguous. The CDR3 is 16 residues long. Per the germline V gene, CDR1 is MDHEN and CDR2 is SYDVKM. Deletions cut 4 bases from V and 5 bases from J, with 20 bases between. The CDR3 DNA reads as TGTGCCAGCAGTTCCCGCCGGGATACCCTGGGGACTGAAGCTTTCTTT. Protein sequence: CASSSRRDTLGTEAFF.

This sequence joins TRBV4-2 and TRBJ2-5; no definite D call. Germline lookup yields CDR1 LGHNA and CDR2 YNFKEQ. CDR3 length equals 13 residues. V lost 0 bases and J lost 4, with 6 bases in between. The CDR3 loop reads CASSQDIAETQYF. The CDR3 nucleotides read TGTGCCAGCAGCCAAGATATAGCAGAGACCCAGTACTTC.

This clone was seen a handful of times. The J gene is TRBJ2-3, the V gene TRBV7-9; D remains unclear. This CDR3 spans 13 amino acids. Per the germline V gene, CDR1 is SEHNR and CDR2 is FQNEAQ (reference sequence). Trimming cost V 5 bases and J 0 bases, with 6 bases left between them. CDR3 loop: CASSDSSTDTQYF. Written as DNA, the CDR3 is TGTGCCAGCAGCGACTCTAGCACAGATACGCAGTATTTT. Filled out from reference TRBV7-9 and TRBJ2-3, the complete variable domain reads DTGVSQNPRHKITKRGQNVTFRCDPISEHNRLYWYRQTLGQGPEFLTYFQNEAQLEKSRLLSDRFSAERPKGSFSTLEIQRTEQGDSAMYLCASSDSSTDTQYFGPGTRLTVL.

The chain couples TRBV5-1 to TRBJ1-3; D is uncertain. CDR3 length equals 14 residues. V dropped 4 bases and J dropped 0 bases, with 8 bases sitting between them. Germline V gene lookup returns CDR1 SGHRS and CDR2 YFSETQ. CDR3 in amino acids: CASSPRFSGNTIYF. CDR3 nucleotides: TGCGCCAGCAGCCCTAGATTCTCTGGAAACACCATATATTTT.

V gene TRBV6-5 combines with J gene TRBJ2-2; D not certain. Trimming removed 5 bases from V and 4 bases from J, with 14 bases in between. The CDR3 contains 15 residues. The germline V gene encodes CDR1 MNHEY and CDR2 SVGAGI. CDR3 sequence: CASSPRVVSTGELFF. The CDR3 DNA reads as TGTGCCAGCAGTCCTCGGGTTGTTAGCACCGGGGAGCTGTTTTTT.

This CDR3 reads CASSIERPGQGHYEQYF. The CDR3 coding sequence is TGTGCCAGTAGTATAGAGAGACCGGGACAGGGGCACTACGAGCAGTACTTC. The chain uses TRBV19 and TRBJ2-7, with 10 bases lining up with TRBD1. CDR1 and CDR2 (germline): LNHDA, SQIVND (reference sequence). The CDR3 spans 17 residues. V trimming: 0 bases; J trimming: 3 bases; junction bases outside the gene matches: 8.

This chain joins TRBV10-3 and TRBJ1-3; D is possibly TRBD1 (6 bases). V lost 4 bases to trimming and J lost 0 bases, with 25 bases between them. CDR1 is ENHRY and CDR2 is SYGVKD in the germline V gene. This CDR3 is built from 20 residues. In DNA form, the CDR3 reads TGTGCCATCAGTGGCAGCTTGGACAGCAGATACGACCGCTCTGGAAACACCATATATTTT. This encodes CAISGSLDSRYDRSGNTIYF.

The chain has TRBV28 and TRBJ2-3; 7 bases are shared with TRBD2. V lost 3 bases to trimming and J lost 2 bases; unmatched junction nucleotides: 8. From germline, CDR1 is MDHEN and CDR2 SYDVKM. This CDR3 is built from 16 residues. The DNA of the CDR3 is TGTGCCAGCAGTTTCTCAGGAGCGGGGTCCACAGATACGCAGTATTTT. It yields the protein CASSFSGAGSTDTQYF. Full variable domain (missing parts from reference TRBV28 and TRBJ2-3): DVKVTQSSRYLVKRTGEKVFLECVQDMDHENMFWYRQDPGLGLRLIYFSYDVKMKEKGDIPEGYSVSREKKERFSLILESASTNQTSMYLCASSFSGAGSTDTQYFGPGTRLTVL.

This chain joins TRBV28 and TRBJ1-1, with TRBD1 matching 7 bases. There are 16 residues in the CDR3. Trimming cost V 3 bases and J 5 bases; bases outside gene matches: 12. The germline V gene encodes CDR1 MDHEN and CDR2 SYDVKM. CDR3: CASSLYNYDRDTEAFF. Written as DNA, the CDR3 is TGTGCCAGCAGTTTGTATAACTATGACAGGGATACTGAAGCTTTCTTT.

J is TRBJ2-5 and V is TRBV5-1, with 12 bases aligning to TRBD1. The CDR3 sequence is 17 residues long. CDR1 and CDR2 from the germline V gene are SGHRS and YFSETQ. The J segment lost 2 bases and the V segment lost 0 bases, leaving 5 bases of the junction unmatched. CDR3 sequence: CASSLDGTGGSQETQYF. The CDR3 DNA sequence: TGCGCCAGCAGCTTGGACGGGACAGGGGGCTCACAAGAGACCCAGTACTTC.

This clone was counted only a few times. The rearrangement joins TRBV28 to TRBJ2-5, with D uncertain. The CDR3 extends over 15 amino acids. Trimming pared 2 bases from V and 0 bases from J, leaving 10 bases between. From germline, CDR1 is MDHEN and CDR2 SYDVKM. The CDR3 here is CASSLGQPYQETQYF. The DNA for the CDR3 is TGTGCCAGCAGTTTAGGGCAGCCGTACCAAGAGACCCAGTACTTC.

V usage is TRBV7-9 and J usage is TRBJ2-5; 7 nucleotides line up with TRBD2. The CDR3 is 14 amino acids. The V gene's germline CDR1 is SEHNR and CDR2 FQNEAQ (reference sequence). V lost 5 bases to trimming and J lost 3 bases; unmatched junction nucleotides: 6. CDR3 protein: CASSASGLKETQYF. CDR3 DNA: TGTGCCAGCAGCGCTAGCGGTCTTAAAGAGACCCAGTACTTC.

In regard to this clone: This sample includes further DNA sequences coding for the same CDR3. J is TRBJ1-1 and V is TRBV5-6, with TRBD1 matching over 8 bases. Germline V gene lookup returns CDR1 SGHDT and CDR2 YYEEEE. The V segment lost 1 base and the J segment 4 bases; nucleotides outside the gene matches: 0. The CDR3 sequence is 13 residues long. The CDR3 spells CASSLTGGTEAFF. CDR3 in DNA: TGTGCCAGCAGCTTGACAGGGGGCACTGAAGCTTTCTTT.

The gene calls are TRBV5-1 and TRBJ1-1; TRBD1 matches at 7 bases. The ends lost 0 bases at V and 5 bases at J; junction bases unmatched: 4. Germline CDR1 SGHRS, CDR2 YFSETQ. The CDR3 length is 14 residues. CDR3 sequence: CASSLGQGLTEAFF. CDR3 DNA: TGCGCCAGCAGCTTGGGACAGGGCCTAACTGAAGCTTTCTTT.

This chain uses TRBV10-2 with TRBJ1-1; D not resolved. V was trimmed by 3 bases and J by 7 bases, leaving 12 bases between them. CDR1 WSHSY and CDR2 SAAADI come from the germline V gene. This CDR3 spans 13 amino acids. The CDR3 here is CASSDREGIEAFF. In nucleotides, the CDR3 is TGCGCCAGCAGTGATCGTGAGGGAATTGAAGCTTTCTTT.

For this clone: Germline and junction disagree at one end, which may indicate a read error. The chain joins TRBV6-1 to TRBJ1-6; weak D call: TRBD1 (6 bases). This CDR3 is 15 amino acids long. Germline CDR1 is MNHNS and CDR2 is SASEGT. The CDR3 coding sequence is TGTGCCGGCAGTGATCCCAGGGGCTATAATTCACCCCTCCACTTT. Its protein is CAGSDPRGYNSPLHF.

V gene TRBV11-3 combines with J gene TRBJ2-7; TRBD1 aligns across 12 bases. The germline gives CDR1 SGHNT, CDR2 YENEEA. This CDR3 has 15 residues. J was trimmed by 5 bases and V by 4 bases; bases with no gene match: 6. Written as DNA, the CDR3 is TGTGCCAGCAGCTCCGGGACAGGGGGCAAAGACGAGCAGTACTTC. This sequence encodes CASSSGTGGKDEQYF.

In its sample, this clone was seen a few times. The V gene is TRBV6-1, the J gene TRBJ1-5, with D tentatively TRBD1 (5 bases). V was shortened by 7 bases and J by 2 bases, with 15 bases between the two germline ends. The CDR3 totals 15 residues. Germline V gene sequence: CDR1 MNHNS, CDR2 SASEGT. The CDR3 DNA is TGTGCCAGCAAGGAGGGGTCGCCGGGCAATCAGCCCCAGCATTTT. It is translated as CASKEGSPGNQPQHF.